The present entry profiles one T cell receptor (beta chain) with its context. The target antigen is unknown. A much larger clonotype is one base distant, so this may be a read error. The V gene's germline CDR1 is MGHRA and CDR2 YSYEKL. The CDR3 consists of 14 residues. Previously reported methods and listed TCR primers produced the bulk TCR libraries. A single record per CDR3 protein comes from TCRdb applying MiXCR to the PCR reads. This repertoire shows hundreds of thousands of distinct CDR3 sequences, about a fifth found once; its top ten account for about 0.81%. The data originate from a study of molecular identifiers for immune sequencing clone quantification. Overall study findings and caveats: Detectable among some 1 million naive cells, according to reports, was Jurkat TCR RNA spiked in from one cell. It was shown that clones above 20 RNA copies held over 99% of effector molecules, but under 1% in naive cells.

This chain joins TRBV4-1 and TRBJ2-5; the D is unclear. This receptor was identified in a human donor in good health. Some libraries in this study had Jurkat cell RNA spiked in. The sample comprised naive CD8+ T cells from blood, with Jurkat cell RNA spiked in. Subset in this sample: FACS-sorted CD8+CD4-CCR7+CD45RA+ naive T cells. The CDR3 loop reads CASSQDIGQEAQYF. The CDR3 DNA is TGCGCCAGCAGCCAAGATATCGGTCAAGAGGCCCAGTACTTC.